The T cell receptor (beta chain) under discussion was sequenced for a study of T cell repertoires in ileal Crohn's disease (dated by TCRdb to the late 2010s). Turning to the overall study: Median disease duration was approximately 8 years, and 35% of patients were identified as active smokers at the time of surgery. All patients had surgery for a complication: stricturing disease in roughly 60% and penetrating disease in about 40%. About half of the patients received postoperative therapy: about 10 received thiopurines and around 19 received anti-TNF agents. TCR repertoire analysis was performed in about 59 Crohn's disease patients drawn from a prospective multicentre cohort. The study was conducted in parallel with a multicentre cohort that was designed to identify predictors of early endoscopic recurrence following ileocolonic resection. A Rutgeerts score higher than i0 was the definition used for endoscopic postoperative recurrence. The study sequenced 171 mucosal samples from roughly 60 patients, taken at several locations on the surgical specimen and at postoperative endoscopy. The investigation overall reported the following: Mucosal CD4 and CD8 T cells were sorted and sequenced only in a subgroup of patients, whose size was not stated. More high-frequency clones were carried by sorted CD8 T cells than by CD4 T cells, suggesting that mucosal expansions were mainly CD8. A significantly higher proportion of clonal expansions was observed in active smokers at surgery than in non-smokers (about 25% vs 20%, p=0.02). Higher high-frequency clone percentages at surgery were associated with endoscopic recurrence; all patients with clonality above 26.8% (18/57) had recurrence.

V is cut by 4 bases and J by 5 bases, and the space between the germline ends is 11 bases. From the cysteine up to the phenylalanine, the CDR3 has a length of 14 residues. Just the 42-base CDR3 DNA is kept, in frame starting at base 1. Based on the germline V gene (reference sequence), the CDR1 and CDR2 sequences are LNHDA and SQIVND. Roughly 0.55 micrograms of biopsy DNA per sample were submitted for commercial TCRB immunosequencing. Adaptive Biotechnology amplified the CDR3 regions from genomic DNA with a two-step multiplex PCR designed to control amplification bias. In the first PCR, primers covered every V and J gene segment, and in the second PCR, barcodes and Illumina adapters were added. CDR3 libraries were sequenced on an Illumina instrument. For the original study's pipeline: Vendor-provided pipelines were combined with custom analysis of raw data in R/Bioconductor under R version 3.3.0. Clonality, ranging from 0 to 1, was calculated as the inverse of the normalised Shannon entropy of all productive clones. The repertoire share taken up by the top 100 clones defined high-frequency clones, and only clones that passed a 95% confidence test were kept. Repertoire diversity was measured with the Simpson index, and overlap between samples was measured with the Morisita-Horn index. The table was pulled from immuneACCESS by TCRdb, which kept in-frame rearrangements only. Such tables lose some clones; where checked, under half of the loss comes from unresolved V genes, and the rest has no known cause. V and J calls plus clone size are reproduced from that table; the DNA served to infer D and trimming. This sample holds about 17,000 clones; approximately 87% were observed only once. 10% of the sample is taken by the ten largest.

Adults with ileal or ileocolonic Crohn's disease for whom ileocolonic resection was indicated were considered eligible. Whole ileal mucosal biopsies were kept frozen at -80 degrees C prior to DNA extraction. A TRizol-based method was used to extract genomic DNA from the frozen whole biopsies, and the DNA was quantified with a NanoDrop 2000 spectrophotometer. Only a few counts were recorded for this clone. The antigen this receptor binds is unknown. Per-base qualities were not stored, and no clone one base away is much larger. The sequence was collected from an adult with Crohn's disease. The chain is encoded by TRBV19 joined to TRBJ2-2; a tentative D call is TRBD1 (6 bases match). The sequenced sample consisted of ileal tissue. This receptor carries the CDR3 CASSNREFTGELFF. The DNA reads as follows: TGTGCCAGTAGTAACAGGGAGTTTACCGGGGAGCTGTTTTTT.